Listed here is a single T cell receptor (beta chain). The CDR3 runs to 19 residues. CDR1 and CDR2 (germline): MNHNS, SASEGT. V shed 4 bases and J shed 3 bases, with 26 bases lying between them. The source of the sample is a study of shared clonotypes between healthy human individuals. Study-wide context: CD4 naive cells filled three plates per donor, CD4 memory three, CD8 naive two and CD8 memory one.

Profiled with immunoSEQ multiplex PCR; TCRdb holds only in-frame clones, not every one. The table records about 2.4 million clones, roughly 92% of them present only once. Sequencing input: naive CD4+ T cells sorted from blood. Subset indicated: CD45RA+ positively selected. The genes are TRBV6-1 and TRBJ2-3, with D possibly matching TRBD2 (6 bases). This TCR derives from a man aged 18 to 30 in good health. The CDR3 region is CASSALAWGLAGVTDTQYF. CDR3 bases: TGTGCCAGCAGTGCCCTAGCGTGGGGACTTGCTGGGGTGACAGATACGCAGTATTTT.